The 24 T cell receptor beta chains given below trace back to one sample, sequenced in a study of blood T cell repertoires in COVID-19. Using immunoSEQ multiplex PCR, the repertoire was profiled, and TCRdb retains in-frame clones only, with some absent. The table includes 110,000 to 150,000 clones, 85% to 90% detected once. The sequenced sample consisted of PBMCs or T cells enriched from blood (not recorded which). These receptors all stem from a man in his 60s who had recovered from COVID-19.

The gene calls are TRBV19 and TRBJ2-5; 8 nucleotides agree with TRBD2. With V trimmed by 1 base and J by 5 bases, 9 bases remained unmatched. The CDR3 covers 16 residues. Germline lookup yields CDR1 LNHDA and CDR2 SQIVND (reference sequence). The CDR3 DNA sequence: TGTGCCAGTAGTATAGGAAGGGGACTAGTCGGGGAGACCCAGTACTTC. As protein: CASSIGRGLVGETQYF.

CDR3 bases: TGTGCCAGTAGCGGGGTGGAAAACATTCAGTACTTC. Amino acids: CASSGVENIQYF. The chain employs TRBV2 and TRBJ2-4; TRBD2 aligns across 8 bases. This CDR3 is 12 amino acids long. In germline, CDR1 is SNHLY, CDR2 FYNNEI. V lost 9 bases to trimming and J lost 5 bases; unmatched junction nucleotides: 3.

The chain employs TRBV5-1 and TRBJ1-4, with 7 nucleotides matching TRBD1. V dropped 2 bases and J dropped 5; count of bases not matched to a gene: 6. There are 15 residues in the CDR3. The germline CDR1 and CDR2 sequences are SGHRS and YFSETQ. The CDR3 DNA follows: TGCGCCAGCAGCTTAGGGGACAGCTTAAATGAAAAACTGTTTTTT. Translated, it gives CASSLGDSLNEKLFF. Drawing the rest from reference TRBV5-1 and TRBJ1-4, the complete variable domain is KAGVTQTPRYLIKTRGQQVTLSCSPISGHRSVSWYQQTPGQGLQFLFEYFSETQRNKGNFPGRFSGRQFSNSRSEMNVSTLELGDSALYLCASSLGDSLNEKLFFGSGTQLSVL.

The rearrangement links TRBV30 to TRBJ2-1; maybe TRBD2 (6 bases). The CDR3 spans 11 residues. V lost 0 bases, J lost 10 bases, and 7 bases lay in between. Germline CDR1 is GTSNPN and CDR2 is SVGIG (reference sequence). The CDR3 DNA reads TGTGCCTGGAGTGTTCTAGCGGAGCAGTTCTTC. This encodes CAWSVLAEQFF.

This clone was found once. The chain combines TRBV29-1 with TRBJ2-2, with 7 bases lining up with TRBD2. The CDR3 contains 14 residues. Losses at the gene ends were 7 bases for V and 1 base for J; bases not matched to a gene: 6. Germline V CDR1 and CDR2: SQVTM, ANQGSEA. The chain's CDR3 is CSASSGWNTGELFF. CDR3 DNA: TGCAGCGCCAGTAGCGGGTGGAACACCGGGGAGCTGTTTTTT.

This clone was seen once. V usage is TRBV28 and J usage is TRBJ2-1, with TRBD2 as a possible D gene (6 bases). Germline CDR1 is MDHEN and CDR2 is SYDVKM. CDR3 size: 12 residues. CDR3 protein: CALGRSYNEQFF. DNA of the CDR3: TGTGCACTCGGGAGATCCTACAATGAGCAGTTCTTC.

The genes are TRBV10-3 and TRBJ2-7; 12 bases align to TRBD2. CDR3 length: 15 amino acids. Germline V gene data show CDR1 as ENHRY and CDR2 as SYGVKD. With V trimmed by 3 bases and J by 3 bases, 3 bases remained unmatched. The CDR3, as DNA: TGTGCCATCAGTGAAACACTAGCGGGGGGCTACGAGCAGTACTTC. Its translation: CAISETLAGGYEQYF.

This chain connects TRBV6-1 to TRBJ2-3, with D possibly matching TRBD1 (5 bases). This CDR3 contains 15 residues. V lost 3 bases and J 4 bases, leaving 14 bases between the germline ends. Germline V CDR1 and CDR2: MNHNS, SASEGT. The CDR3 bases are TGTGCCAGCAGTGATGTTGGGGCATCCCCAGATACGCAGTATTTT. Protein: CASSDVGASPDTQYF.

This clone showed up just once. CDR3 DNA sequence: TGCGCCAGCAGTTCCACCCGGGACAGATTCACAGATACGCAGTATTTT. This sequence encodes CASSSTRDRFTDTQYF. The V call is TRBV5-1, the J call TRBJ2-3, with 7 bases fitting TRBD1. The CDR3 is 16 amino acids. Germline CDR1 SGHRS, CDR2 YFSETQ. The junction had 11 bases not matched to a gene; V was cut back by 5 bases and J by 2 bases.

This clone was found once. V is TRBV5-4 and J is TRBJ2-5; D possibly corresponds to TRBD1 (5 bases). The CDR3 runs to 13 residues. V gave up 6 bases and J gave up 3 bases, with 12 bases separating them. CDR1 SGHNT and CDR2 YYREEE come from the germline V gene (reference sequence). The CDR3 nucleotides read TGTGCCAGCACCCGACAGAACAAAGAGACCCAGTACTTC. Its protein is CASTRQNKETQYF. The entire variable domain, with the rest obtained from reference TRBV5-4 and TRBJ2-5, is as follows: ETGVTQSPTHLIKTRGQQVTLRCSSQSGHNTVSWYQQALGQGPQFIFQYYREEENGRGNFPPRFSGLQFPNYSSELNVNALELDDSALYLCASTRQNKETQYFGPGTRLLVL.

This rearrangement joins TRBV30 to TRBJ2-7; D is perhaps TRBD2 (6 bases). CDR1 is GTSNPN and CDR2 is SVGIG in the germline V gene (reference sequence). The CDR3 consists of 11 residues. Trimming took off 8 bases at V and 2 bases at J, with 10 bases between the two ends. The CDR3 sequence: CAVAVTYEQYF. DNA for the CDR3: TGTGCCGTAGCGGTTACCTACGAGCAGTACTTC.

Only one count was recorded for this clone. The J gene is TRBJ1-5, the V gene TRBV19; the match to TRBD1 covers 7 bases. This CDR3 has 12 amino acids. Germline V gene data show CDR1 as LNHDA and CDR2 as SQIVND (reference sequence). Trimming at V came to 5 bases and at J to 9 bases, leaving 4 bases not matched to a gene. CDR3 sequence reads: CASSAGGRPQHF. The CDR3 coding sequence is TGTGCCAGTAGTGCAGGGGGTCGGCCCCAGCATTTT.

Of note for this clone: This could be a read error, since a much larger clone is one nucleotide away. The chain recombines TRBV15 with TRBJ1-2; TRBD1 is a possible D gene (6 bases). V gave up 0 bases and J gave up 8 bases, with 19 bases separating them. Per germline, CDR1 LNHNV and CDR2 YYDKDF (reference sequence). There are 16 residues in the CDR3. CDR3 in amino acids: CATSRDRAGEPGGYTF. The DNA for the CDR3 is TGTGCCACCAGCAGAGATAGGGCAGGGGAGCCGGGGGGCTACACCTTC. Complete variable domain (other parts from reference TRBV15 and TRBJ1-2): DAMVIQNPRYQVTQFGKPVTLSCSQTLNHNVMYWYQQKSSQAPKLLFHYYDKDFNNEADTPDNFQSRRPNTSFCFLDIRSPGLGDTAMYLCATSRDRAGEPGGYTFGSGTRLTVV.

The genes are TRBV9 and TRBJ2-3, with 11 nucleotides matching TRBD2. CDR1 and CDR2 (germline): SGDLS, YYNGEE. Trimming cost V 2 bases and J 0 bases; bases outside gene matches: 2. This CDR3 contains 16 residues. CDR3 DNA: TGTGCCAGCAGCGTTCGGACTAGCGGGAGCACAGATACGCAGTATTTT. Residues: CASSVRTSGSTDTQYF.

This clone was observed a few times. This chain connects TRBV5-1 to TRBJ1-1; 8 bases match TRBD1. Unmatched junction bases numbered 12, after V lost 1 base and J lost 4 bases. The CDR3 has 17 residues. Germline CDR1 is SGHRS and CDR2 is YFSETQ. The CDR3 nucleotides are TGCGCCAGCAGCTTGAAAACCACAGGGGGGACGATCACTGAAGCTTTCTTT. Its protein is CASSLKTTGGTITEAFF.

The J gene is TRBJ2-7, the V gene TRBV29-1, with D maybe TRBD1 (6 bases). The V and J ends lost 3 bases and 6 bases respectively, with 12 bases between them. From germline, CDR1 is SQVTM and CDR2 ANQGSEA. The CDR3 is made up of 12 amino acids. The CDR3 spells CSVDGPGAEQYF. In DNA form, the CDR3 reads TGCAGCGTTGACGGGCCAGGGGCCGAGCAGTACTTC.

The rearrangement uses TRBV5-1 and TRBJ1-2; perhaps TRBD1 as D (6 bases). This CDR3 has 13 residues. The germline gives CDR1 SGHRS, CDR2 YFSETQ. V shed 0 bases and J shed 8 bases, with 11 bases lying between them. The CDR3 sequence: CASSLAGAGGYTF. The CDR3, as DNA: TGCGCCAGCAGCTTGGCAGGGGCAGGGGGCTACACCTTC.

V gene TRBV18 combines with J gene TRBJ2-5; D might be TRBD2 (6 bases). This CDR3 has 13 amino acids. V was shortened by 3 bases and J by 5 bases, with 10 bases between the two germline ends. The germline V gene encodes CDR1 KGHSH and CDR2 LQKENI. CDR3 region: CASSPRGLETQYF. CDR3 in DNA: TGTGCCAGCTCACCTCGGGGGTTGGAGACCCAGTACTTC.

V gene TRBV18 combines with J gene TRBJ2-5, with TRBD2 matching 11 bases. Germline assignment: CDR1 KGHSH and CDR2 LQKENI. CDR3 length: 14 amino acids. V shed 6 bases and J 9 bases; nucleotides not matched to a gene: 9. DNA for the CDR3: TGTGCCAGCTCGCCTAGCGGGAGGCAGGGAGCCCAGTACTTC. This gives the protein CASSPSGRQGAQYF. The full variable domain, with the rest looked up from reference TRBV18 and TRBJ2-5, is NAGVMQNPRHLVRRRGQEARLRCSPMKGHSHVYWYRQLPEEGLKFMVYLQKENIIDESGMPKERFSAEFPKEGPSILRIQQVVRGDSAAYFCASSPSGRQGAQYFGPGTRLLVL.

This clone was detected a few times. The chain is built from TRBV29-1 and TRBJ1-4, with D perhaps matching TRBD1 (6 bases). The CDR3 spans 13 residues. In germline, CDR1 is SQVTM, CDR2 ANQGSEA. V was trimmed by 6 bases and J by 5 bases, leaving 13 bases between them. This CDR3 reads CSVGQSPNEKLFF. The CDR3 DNA is TGCAGCGTCGGACAGTCTCCGAATGAAAAACTGTTTTTT.

The chain combines TRBV15 with TRBJ2-1, with D hard to call. Trimming left V 0 bases short and J 9 bases short, with 9 bases between. Per germline, CDR1 LNHNV and CDR2 YYDKDF (reference sequence). The CDR3 runs 13 residues. As DNA, the CDR3 is TGTGCCACCAGCAGAGATTACCTCGGTGAGCAGTTCTTC. It specifies CATSRDYLGEQFF. The full variable domain, completed using reference TRBV15 and TRBJ2-1, is DAMVIQNPRYQVTQFGKPVTLSCSQTLNHNVMYWYQQKSSQAPKLLFHYYDKDFNNEADTPDNFQSRRPNTSFCFLDIRSPGLGDTAMYLCATSRDYLGEQFFGPGTRLTVL.

The V call is TRBV24-1, the J call TRBJ1-5, with D unresolved. The germline V and J ends were trimmed by 5 bases and 2 bases, with 15 bases remaining between them. The CDR3 covers 16 residues. Germline V gene sequence: CDR1 KGHDR, CDR2 SFDVKD. The CDR3 is CATSANEGSGNQPQHF. Written as DNA, the CDR3 is TGTGCCACCAGTGCGAATGAGGGAAGCGGCAATCAGCCCCAGCATTTT.

DNA for the CDR3: TGTGCCAGCAGCCCAACTGGGACAGGGGGTGGCTACACCTTC. Protein product: CASSPTGTGGGYTF. The rearrangement joins TRBV7-8 to TRBJ1-2, with 11 bases identical to TRBD1. Germline V lookup: CDR1 SGHVS, CDR2 FQNEAQ. The CDR3 totals 14 residues. The junction had 6 bases not matched to a gene; V was cut back by 5 bases and J by 7 bases.

This clone was seen just once. The V and J genes are TRBV19 and TRBJ2-5; TRBD2 matches at 14 bases. The CDR3 has 17 amino acids. From germline, CDR1 is LNHDA and CDR2 SQIVND (reference sequence). V trimming: 4 bases; J trimming: 6 bases; junction bases outside the gene matches: 10. The CDR3 spells CASSRRLAGGSEKTQYF. Written as DNA, the CDR3 is TGTGCCAGTAGTAGAAGACTAGCGGGAGGGTCTGAAAAGACCCAGTACTTC.